The 29 T cell receptor beta chains given below trace back to one sample, sequenced in a study of CD8 T cells in ankylosing spondylitis. TCRdb independently ran MiXCR on the 5' RACE reads; one entry per CDR3 protein. In the table there are approximately 520,000 distinct CDR3 sequences, about 5.7% of which are singletons. The study, taken as a whole, reports: What appeared characteristic of ankylosing spondylitis blood was a TCR beta motif of 7 or 8 highly homologous variants.

No antigens are known for them. The source material was blood, either unsorted or a sorted T cell fraction (not recorded which). These TCRs come from a male donor with ankylosing spondylitis.

A few counts support this clonotype. The chain carries TRBV7-9 and TRBJ2-7; TRBD2 agrees at 12 bases. Looked up from germline, CDR1 is SEHNR and CDR2 is FQNEAQ (reference sequence). V was pared by 6 bases and J by 4 bases, with 13 bases of the junction left unmatched. The CDR3 length is 17 residues. CDR3 bases: TGTGCCAGCAGTGCTCCGGGACTAGCGGGTGGGGGATACGAGCAGTACTTC. It specifies CASSAPGLAGGGYEQYF.

This clonotype was observed a few times. V usage is TRBV29-1 and J usage is TRBJ1-1, with D uncertain. V gave up 6 bases and J gave up 2 bases, with 10 bases separating them. Germline assignment: CDR1 SQVTM and CDR2 ANQGSEA. The CDR3 covers 12 residues. DNA for the CDR3: TGCAGCGTAAGTCAGATAAACACTGAAGCTTTCTTT. This encodes CSVSQINTEAFF.

This clonotype showed up just a few times. The chain has TRBV5-1 and TRBJ2-6, with D perhaps matching TRBD2 (5 bases). Trimming removed 0 bases at V and 0 bases at J, with 7 bases between. Germline V gene sequence: CDR1 SGHRS, CDR2 YFSETQ. This CDR3 region has 16 residues. The DNA for the CDR3 is TGCGCCAGCAGCTTGGATGGGAGCTCTGGGGCCAACGTCCTGACTTTC. This sequence encodes CASSLDGSSGANVLTF.

This clonotype occurred a few times. This chain uses TRBV7-9 with TRBJ2-7, with D possibly being TRBD1 (6 bases). Germline CDR1 reads SEHNR; CDR2 reads FQNEAQ (reference sequence). V was pared by 5 bases and J by 3 bases, with 20 bases between. The CDR3 totals 16 residues. Here the CDR3 DNA reads TGTGCCAGCAGCCCAGCGGCTCGGGGACAACACTACGAGCAGTACTTC. Translating gives CASSPAARGQHYEQYF.

This clonotype was observed many times. This rearrangement joins TRBV20-1 to TRBJ1-1, with a possible D match to TRBD1 (5 bases). CDR1 is DFQATT, CDR2 SNEGSKA, per germline (reference sequence). CDR3 length: 12 amino acids. Trimming stripped 4 bases from V and 7 bases from J, with 13 bases between. The CDR3 bases are TGCAGTGCTATCGCCGGGGGAATTGAAGCTTTCTTT. Protein: CSAIAGGIEAFF.

At least ten counts were recorded for this clonotype. V and J are TRBV15 and TRBJ2-3; the D gene is possibly TRBD2 (5 bases). Germline CDR1 is LNHNV and CDR2 is YYDKDF (reference sequence). The V end lost 0 bases, the J end lost 4 bases, and 17 bases lay between the germline ends. The CDR3 has 17 amino acids. The CDR3 nucleotides are TGTGCCACCAGCAGAGACGATGGTTGGTTGGAGGCAGATACGCAGTATTTT. Translated, it gives CATSRDDGWLEADTQYF.

V gene TRBV5-4 combines with J gene TRBJ2-2; the match to TRBD1 covers 7 bases. V shed 2 bases, J shed 4 bases, and the junction held 20 bases outside the gene matches. The germline gives CDR1 SGHNT, CDR2 YYREEE (reference sequence). The length of the CDR3 is 20 residues. CDR3 sequence: CASSFTGTAFFVAVTGELFF. CDR3 nucleotide sequence: TGTGCCAGCAGCTTCACCGGGACAGCTTTTTTTGTGGCGGTCACCGGGGAGCTGTTTTTT.

In this sample, this clonotype turned up many times. This chain uses TRBV20-1 with TRBJ2-3; D may be TRBD2 (6 bases). The germline V gene has CDR1 DFQATT and CDR2 SNEGSKA (reference sequence). Trimming shortened V by 6 bases and J by 2 bases, and 15 bases separated the two germline ends. The CDR3 is made up of 14 amino acids. CDR3 nucleotide sequence: TGCAGTGCCCTTCCCGGGAGCTTCACAGATACGCAGTATTTT. This translates into CSALPGSFTDTQYF.

This clonotype was recorded many times. The J gene is TRBJ1-4, the V gene TRBV5-1; no clear D. This CDR3 has 15 amino acids. Trimming stripped 1 base from V and 6 bases from J, with 13 bases between. Germline V lookup: CDR1 SGHRS, CDR2 YFSETQ. The CDR3: CASSLWATPDEKLFF. The DNA for the CDR3 is TGCGCCAGCAGCTTGTGGGCGACCCCCGATGAAAAACTGTTTTTT.

This clonotype was seen repeatedly, ten times or more. Written as DNA, the CDR3 is TGTGCCAGCAGCATAATGAGCGGGGCGAACACCGGGGAGCTGTTTTTT. Protein product: CASSIMSGANTGELFF. J is TRBJ2-2 and V is TRBV7-2; 7 nucleotides agree with TRBD2. This CDR3 region has 16 residues. V gave up 5 bases and J gave up 0 bases; unmatched junction bases: 6. CDR1 and CDR2 from the germline V gene are SGHTA and FQGNSA.

This clonotype was counted at least ten times. This chain connects TRBV5-6 to TRBJ2-3; a weak D match, TRBD2 (5 bases). The CDR3 runs 13 residues. Trimming cost V 4 bases and J 6 bases, with 12 bases left between them. The germline CDR1 and CDR2 sequences are SGHDT and YYEEEE. CDR3 DNA: TGTGCCAGCAGCGCTGACACTAGGGATACGCAGTATTTT. Its protein product is CASSADTRDTQYF.

This clonotype was seen many times. The V gene is TRBV7-8, the J gene TRBJ1-2, with TRBD1 identical over 10 bases. Germline CDR1 and CDR2: SGHVS and FQNEAQ. This CDR3 has 19 amino acids. V lost 3 bases to trimming and J lost 7 bases; unmatched junction nucleotides: 20. The CDR3 DNA sequence: TGTGCCAGCAGCTTGACAAACCGGGACAGGGGCTGGAAAGAGATTGGCTACACCTTC. It is translated as CASSLTNRDRGWKEIGYTF.

This clonotype was observed many times. This chain connects TRBV2 to TRBJ2-3; D remains ambiguous. Germline CDR1 SNHLY, CDR2 FYNNEI. The V and J ends lost 0 bases and 6 bases respectively, with 4 bases between them. The CDR3 has 12 amino acids. CDR3 region: CASSEASDTQYF. The CDR3 nucleotides read TGTGCCAGCAGTGAAGCGTCTGATACGCAGTATTTT.

Many counts were recorded for this clonotype. This chain connects TRBV20-1 to TRBJ2-7; TRBD1 matches at 7 bases. V was clipped by 2 bases and J by 10 bases; unmatched bases: 11. This CDR3 comprises 13 residues. Germline V gene lookup returns CDR1 DFQATT and CDR2 SNEGSKA (reference sequence). CDR3 coding DNA: TGCAGTGCTAGATCCCCGCTCGGACAGGACCAGTACTTC. Translation: CSARSPLGQDQYF.

This clonotype was detected ten times or more. V gene TRBV12-3 or TRBV12-4 combines with J gene TRBJ2-3; TRBD2 aligns across 7 bases. The V and J ends lost 6 bases and 4 bases, in that order; junction bases with no gene match: 13. This CDR3 comprises 16 residues. The CDR3 protein is CASSMTSPRGSDTQYF. CDR3 DNA sequence: TGTGCCAGCAGCATGACTAGCCCCCGGGGGTCAGATACGCAGTATTTT.

This clonotype was counted ten times or more. The chain joins TRBV5-5 to TRBJ2-7; D unresolved. CDR3 size: 15 residues. The ends were cut back, 0 bases at V and 6 bases at J, with 16 bases in the middle. CDR1 is SGHKS and CDR2 is YYEKEE in the germline V gene (reference sequence). The chain's CDR3 is CASSLDAPDKREQYF. For the CDR3, the DNA is TGTGCCAGCAGCTTGGACGCGCCTGATAAACGCGAGCAGTACTTC.

This clonotype was seen ten or more times. The CDR3 region has the DNA TGTGCCAGCAGGGTTCCCTTGGACCGGTGGTCCTACGAGCAGTACTTC. Translating it yields CASRVPLDRWSYEQYF. The chain combines TRBV21-1 with TRBJ2-7. TRBV21-1 is a recognized pseudogene. CDR3 length: 16 residues.

The chain is built from TRBV6-2 or TRBV6-3 and TRBJ2-3; D remains unclear. This CDR3 region has 14 residues. Trimming pared 1 base from V and 0 bases from J, leaving 5 bases between. Germline CDR1 MNHEY, CDR2 SVGEGT. Here the CDR3 reads CASSYFSSTDTQYF. Here the CDR3 DNA reads TGTGCCAGCAGTTACTTTTCTAGCACAGATACGCAGTATTTT.

V gene TRBV2 combines with J gene TRBJ2-7, with 7 bases matching TRBD2. This CDR3 comprises 13 residues. Trimming removed 7 bases from V and 6 bases from J; junction bases left unmatched: 9. Germline CDR1 is SNHLY and CDR2 is FYNNEI. CDR3 in amino acids: CASTREALGEQYF. Here the CDR3 DNA reads TGTGCCAGCACTCGGGAGGCCCTCGGCGAGCAGTACTTC.

This clonotype was seen at least ten times. The gene calls are TRBV20-1 and TRBJ2-7, with D possibly being TRBD1 or TRBD2 (6 bases each). The CDR3 is made up of 14 amino acids. In germline, CDR1 is DFQATT, CDR2 SNEGSKA (reference sequence). Between the trimmed V and J ends, which lost 0 bases and 7 bases, there was a span of 16 bases. The CDR3 nucleotides are TGCAGTGCTAGAGATTTTCAGGGGAGGAGGGAGCAGTACTTC. Its translation is CSARDFQGRREQYF.

This clonotype was seen repeatedly, ten times or more. The chain recombines TRBV7-2 with TRBJ1-1; D uncertain. Trimming pared 4 bases from V and 8 bases from J, leaving 17 bases between. Germline values: CDR1 SGHTA, CDR2 FQGNSA. The CDR3 consists of 14 residues. DNA for the CDR3: TGTGCCAGCAGCTCTAGACGAGCTCAAGTCGAAGCTTTCTTT. Translating gives CASSSRRAQVEAFF.

This clonotype was seen at least ten times. The rearrangement links TRBV5-1 to TRBJ1-6; no definite D call. Trimming removed 4 bases from V and 4 bases from J, with 9 bases in between. Germline V lookup: CDR1 SGHRS, CDR2 YFSETQ. The CDR3 contains 14 residues. CDR3 amino acids: CASSKELYNSPLHF. The CDR3 DNA is TGCGCCAGCAGCAAAGAACTGTATAATTCACCCCTCCACTTT.

This clonotype has a count of ten or more. The chain has TRBV12-3 or TRBV12-4 and TRBJ1-5; unclear D gene. Trimming removed 4 bases at V and 3 bases at J, with 4 bases between. The length of the CDR3 is 12 residues. CDR3 DNA: TGTGCCAGCAGTTCCCACAATCAGCCCCAGCATTTT. Protein sequence: CASSSHNQPQHF.

This clonotype was found many times. The J gene is TRBJ2-7, the V gene TRBV20-1, with TRBD1 as a possible D gene (6 bases). Looked up from germline, CDR1 is DFQATT and CDR2 is SNEGSKA (reference sequence). V was clipped by 6 bases and J by 4 bases, with 16 bases between them. The CDR3 spans 13 residues. CDR3 DNA sequence: TGCAGTGCGGTAACGGACAGAATTTACGAGCAGTACTTC. Protein: CSAVTDRIYEQYF.

This clonotype was detected ten times or more. This chain links TRBV5-6 with TRBJ2-2; D perhaps matches TRBD2 (5 bases). Germline values: CDR1 SGHDT, CDR2 YYEEEE. This CDR3 comprises 16 residues. The V gene lost 4 bases and the J gene lost 6 bases, with 19 bases spanning the gap. CDR3 nucleotides: TGTGCCAGCAGCGTTAGATCGGACTGGGTGGCCGGGGAGCTGTTTTTT. Translation gives CASSVRSDWVAGELFF.

Many counts were recorded for this clonotype. V usage is TRBV20-1 and J usage is TRBJ1-1; perhaps TRBD1 as D (5 bases). The length of the CDR3 is 13 residues. From germline, CDR1 is DFQATT and CDR2 SNEGSKA (reference sequence). V shed 6 bases and J shed 5 bases, with 16 bases lying between them. This CDR3 reads CSALGQLGTEAFF. The CDR3 DNA reads TGCAGTGCCCTCGGACAACTAGGGACTGAAGCTTTCTTT.

Regarding this clonotype: A much larger clone differs by one base, so this may be a read error. The chain combines TRBV27 with TRBJ2-2, with a weak D call TRBD2 (6 bases). The CDR3 is 15 residues long. Per germline, CDR1 MNHEY and CDR2 SMNVEV (reference sequence). DNA for the CDR3: TGTGCCAGCAACCTCTACGTAACAGACCCCGGGGGGCTGTTTTTT. It yields the protein CASNLYVTDPGGLFF.

This clonotype was seen many times. This sequence joins TRBV7-9 and TRBJ1-5; 8 bases map to TRBD1. Per the germline V gene, CDR1 is SEHNR and CDR2 is FQNEAQ (reference sequence). V gave up 4 bases and J gave up 5 bases; unmatched junction bases: 10. This CDR3 has 16 amino acids. CDR3 in amino acids: CASSSDLQGVHQPQHF. The CDR3 coding sequence is TGTGCCAGCAGCTCCGACCTACAGGGGGTCCATCAGCCCCAGCATTTT.

This clonotype was seen a handful of times. This chain links TRBV7-9 with TRBJ1-1; D gene ambiguous. V was pared by 5 bases and J by 6 bases, with 13 bases between. This CDR3 contains 13 residues. From germline, CDR1 is SEHNR and CDR2 FQNEAQ (reference sequence). The CDR3 sequence: CASSPGRWAEAFF. In DNA form, the CDR3 reads TGTGCCAGCAGCCCCGGGCGGTGGGCTGAAGCTTTCTTT.